The 8 T cell receptor beta chains in this list originate from one sample, sequenced in a study of blood T cell repertoires in COVID-19. The method was immunoSEQ multiplex PCR; TCRdb's version includes in-frame clones alone and lacks a portion of them. The sample consists of about 200,000 clones, 80% of them appearing once. Material for sequencing was peripheral blood. The receptors were sampled from a human donor in a cohort sampled during active COVID-19.

CDR3 loop: CASSYWASSGNTIYF. CDR3 bases: TGTGCCAGCAGTTACTGGGCAAGCTCTGGAAACACCATATATTTT. The chain joins TRBV6-5 to TRBJ1-3, with D unclear. The CDR3 length is 15 residues. Germline CDR1 and CDR2: MNHEY and SVGAGI. Trimming took 1 base from V and 0 from J, leaving 7 bases between them.

The chain carries TRBV6-5 and TRBJ1-2, with D possibly being TRBD1 (6 bases). Germline V lookup: CDR1 MNHEY, CDR2 SVGAGI. Trimming took 0 bases from V and 8 from J, leaving 13 bases between them. The CDR3 covers 14 residues. CDR3 residues: CASSYSRGGGGYTF. CDR3 bases: TGTGCCAGCAGTTACTCGAGGGGGGGAGGGGGCTACACCTTC.

The CDR3 nucleotides are TGTGCCAGTAGTCCCCGACGGGACGCCGGACGGGGGTCCCAGTACTTC. Its protein is CASSPRRDAGRGSQYF. The chain couples TRBV19 to TRBJ2-5; maybe TRBD2 (6 bases). Germline V gene lookup returns CDR1 LNHDA and CDR2 SQIVND (reference sequence). This CDR3 is 16 amino acids long. Deletions cut 5 bases from V and 9 bases from J, with 25 bases between. Full variable domain (rest looked up from reference TRBV19 and TRBJ2-5): DGGITQSPKYLFRKEGQNVTLSCEQNLNHDAMYWYRQDPGQGLRLIYYSQIVNDFQKGDIAEGYSVSREKKESFPLTVTSAQKNPTAFYLCASSPRRDAGRGSQYFGPGTRLLVL.

The chain links TRBV5-6 to TRBJ1-1; tentatively, D is TRBD1 (5 bases). The CDR3 covers 16 residues. Germline V CDR1 and CDR2: SGHDT, YYEEEE. With 5 bases removed from V and 0 bases from J, the gap between germline ends came to 17 bases. This CDR3 reads CASRSTWGDMNTEAFF. The DNA for the CDR3 is TGTGCCAGCAGGAGTACTTGGGGGGATATGAACACTGAAGCTTTCTTT.

The chain combines TRBV19 with TRBJ2-1; maybe TRBD1 (6 bases). CDR3 length: 17 residues. CDR1 and CDR2 (germline): LNHDA, SQIVND (reference sequence). Trimming took off 3 bases at V and 8 bases at J, with 23 bases between the two ends. CDR3 region: CASSMTGWDTTGHEQFF. The CDR3 bases are TGTGCCAGTAGTATGACCGGATGGGACACGACTGGCCATGAGCAGTTCTTC.

This clone was seen a single time. The chain joins TRBV4-1 to TRBJ1-6; a weak D match, TRBD1 (5 bases). The V and J ends lost 4 bases and 9 bases respectively, with 7 bases between them. CDR1 and CDR2 (germline): MGHRA, YSYEKL. This CDR3 comprises 12 residues. CDR3 bases: TGCGCCAGCAGCCGCACAGGTTCACCCCTCCACTTT. It is translated as CASSRTGSPLHF.

This sequence joins TRBV6-5 and TRBJ2-5; D is perhaps TRBD1 (5 bases). The CDR3 runs to 13 residues. Deletions cut 7 bases from V and 4 bases from J, with 13 bases between. Germline V gives CDR1 MNHEY, CDR2 SVGAGI. CDR3 sequence reads: CASTDTAIETQYF. The DNA of the CDR3 is TGTGCCAGCACGGACACAGCCATAGAGACCCAGTACTTC.

This sequence joins TRBV28 and TRBJ2-1, with TRBD2 matching over 7 bases. The CDR3 is 15 amino acids. The V gene end was trimmed by 2 bases and the J gene end by 8 bases; junction bases not matched to a gene: 9. Per germline, CDR1 MDHEN and CDR2 SYDVKM. As DNA, the CDR3 is TGTGCCAGCAGTTTAGAGGGAGGGCCTTGGGATGAGCAGTTCTTC. It yields the protein CASSLEGGPWDEQFF.